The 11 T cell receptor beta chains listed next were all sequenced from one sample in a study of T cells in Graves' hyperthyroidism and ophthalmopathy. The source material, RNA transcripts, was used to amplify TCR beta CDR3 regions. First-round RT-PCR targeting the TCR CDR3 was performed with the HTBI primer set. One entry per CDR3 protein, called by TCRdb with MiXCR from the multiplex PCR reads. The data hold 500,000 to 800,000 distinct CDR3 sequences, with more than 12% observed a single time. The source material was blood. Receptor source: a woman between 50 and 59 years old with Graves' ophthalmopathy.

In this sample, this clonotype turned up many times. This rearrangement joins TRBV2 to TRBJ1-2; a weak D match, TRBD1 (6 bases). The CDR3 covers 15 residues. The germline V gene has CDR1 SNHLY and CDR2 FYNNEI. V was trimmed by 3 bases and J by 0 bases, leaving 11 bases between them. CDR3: CASSEKQGSNYGYTF. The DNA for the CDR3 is TGTGCCAGCAGTGAGAAACAGGGCTCTAACTATGGCTACACCTTC.

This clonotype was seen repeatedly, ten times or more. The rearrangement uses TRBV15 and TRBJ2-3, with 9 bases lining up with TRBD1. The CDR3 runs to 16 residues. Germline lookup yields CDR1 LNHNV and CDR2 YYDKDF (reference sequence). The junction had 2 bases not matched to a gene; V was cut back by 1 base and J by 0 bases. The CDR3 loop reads CATSRGGTGSTDTQYF. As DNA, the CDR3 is TGTGCCACCAGCAGAGGCGGGACAGGGAGCACAGATACGCAGTATTTT.

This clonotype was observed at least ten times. Here the CDR3 reads CASSLGSGSLMFDEQFF. The DNA for the CDR3 is TGTGCCAGCAGCTTAGGTTCGGGTAGCCTAATGTTCGATGAGCAGTTCTTC. This rearrangement joins TRBV7-9 to TRBJ2-1; D gene ambiguous. Trimming left V 1 base short and J 8 bases short, with 21 bases between. Germline CDR1 and CDR2: SEHNR and FQNEAQ (reference sequence). This CDR3 has 17 residues.

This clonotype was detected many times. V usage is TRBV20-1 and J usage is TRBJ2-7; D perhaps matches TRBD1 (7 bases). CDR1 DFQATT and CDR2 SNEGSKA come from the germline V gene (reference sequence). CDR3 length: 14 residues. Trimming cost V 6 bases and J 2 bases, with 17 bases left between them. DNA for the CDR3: TGCAGTGCCGGGAGTGGGGACAGACCCTACGAGCAGTACTTC. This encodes CSAGSGDRPYEQYF.

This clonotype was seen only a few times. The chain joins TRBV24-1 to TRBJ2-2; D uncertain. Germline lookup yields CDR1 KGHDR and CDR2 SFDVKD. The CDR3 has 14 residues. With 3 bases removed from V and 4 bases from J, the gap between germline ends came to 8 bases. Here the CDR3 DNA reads TGTGCCACCAGTGATGACTGGGGCACCGGGGAGCTGTTTTTT. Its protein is CATSDDWGTGELFF.

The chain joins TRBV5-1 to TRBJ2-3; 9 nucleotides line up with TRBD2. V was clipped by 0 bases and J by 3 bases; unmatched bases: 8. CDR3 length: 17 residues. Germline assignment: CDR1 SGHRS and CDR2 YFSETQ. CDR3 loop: CASSLAIAGVGTDTQYF. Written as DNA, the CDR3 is TGCGCCAGCAGCTTGGCCATAGCGGGAGTTGGAACAGATACGCAGTATTTT.

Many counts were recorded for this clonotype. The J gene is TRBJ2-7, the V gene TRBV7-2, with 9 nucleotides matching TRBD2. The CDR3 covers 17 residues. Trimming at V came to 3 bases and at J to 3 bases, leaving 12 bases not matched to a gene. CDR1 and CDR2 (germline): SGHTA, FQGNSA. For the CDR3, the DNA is TGTGCCAGCAGCTTTTTGTCAGGGACTAGCCTCGACTACGAGCAGTACTTC. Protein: CASSFLSGTSLDYEQYF.

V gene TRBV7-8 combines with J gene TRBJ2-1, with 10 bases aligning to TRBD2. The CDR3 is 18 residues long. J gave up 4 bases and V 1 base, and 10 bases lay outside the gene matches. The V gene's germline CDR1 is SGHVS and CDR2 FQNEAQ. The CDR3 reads CASSLGDLAGVSYNEQFF. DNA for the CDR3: TGTGCCAGCAGCTTAGGGGACCTAGCGGGAGTTTCTTACAATGAGCAGTTCTTC.

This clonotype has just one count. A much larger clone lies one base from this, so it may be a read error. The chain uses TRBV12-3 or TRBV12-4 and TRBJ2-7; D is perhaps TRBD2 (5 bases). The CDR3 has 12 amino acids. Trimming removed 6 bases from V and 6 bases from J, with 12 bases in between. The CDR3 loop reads CASSVGGPEQYF. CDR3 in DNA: TGTGCCAGCAGCGTTGGCGGGCCCGAGCAGTACTTC.

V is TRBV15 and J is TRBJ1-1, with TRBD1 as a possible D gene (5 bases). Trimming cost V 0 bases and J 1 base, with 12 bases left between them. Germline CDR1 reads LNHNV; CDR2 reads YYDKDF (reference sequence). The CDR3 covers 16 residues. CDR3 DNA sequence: TGTGCCACCAGCAGAGATTGGGGACGGTCGAACACTGAAGCTTTCTTT. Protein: CATSRDWGRSNTEAFF.

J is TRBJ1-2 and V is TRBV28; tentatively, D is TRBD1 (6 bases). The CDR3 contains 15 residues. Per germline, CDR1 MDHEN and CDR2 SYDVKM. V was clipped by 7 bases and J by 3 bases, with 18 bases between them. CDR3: CASTSGTRDYYGYTF. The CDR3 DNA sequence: TGTGCCAGCACCTCAGGGACAAGGGATTACTATGGCTACACCTTC.